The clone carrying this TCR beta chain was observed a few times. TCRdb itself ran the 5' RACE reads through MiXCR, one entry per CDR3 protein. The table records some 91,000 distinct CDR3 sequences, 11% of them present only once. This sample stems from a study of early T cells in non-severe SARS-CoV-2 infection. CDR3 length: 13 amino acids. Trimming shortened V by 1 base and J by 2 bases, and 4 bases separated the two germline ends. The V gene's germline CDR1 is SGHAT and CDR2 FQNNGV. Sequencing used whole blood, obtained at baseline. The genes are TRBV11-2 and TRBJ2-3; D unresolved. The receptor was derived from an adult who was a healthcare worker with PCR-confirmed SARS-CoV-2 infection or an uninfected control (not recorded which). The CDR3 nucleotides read TGTGCCAGCAGCTTAGCGTTCACAGATACGCAGTATTTT. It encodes CASSLAFTDTQYF.